The present T cell receptor beta chain was sequenced within a study of cytomegalovirus exposure and HLA in healthy donors (dated by TCRdb to 2017 to 2019). For the wider study: An earlier analysis of 587 of the donors reported about 290 Gb of sequence data and roughly 110 million unique TCR beta sequences from 150 million to 200 million T cells. An early release covering roughly 640 HLA-typed donors comprised roughly 300 gigabases of sequencing data and some 79 million unique TCR sequences. The genetic ancestry cluster associated with self-reported Caucasian donors included around four fifths of the 398 genotyped donors. The aim of the study was to test whether cataloging public T cell receptors could identify signatures of past pathogen exposure. The T cell repertoires of around 670 subjects were profiled by immunosequencing and related to cytomegalovirus serostatus. In addition to the first cohort of several hundred subjects, a separate validation cohort of 120 different subjects was used. To predict cytomegalovirus infection status, the study combined high-throughput TCR immunosequencing, statistical association of individual TCRs with disease status, and machine learning. To study patterns of TCR occurrence, a later analysis re-analyzed previously published TCR beta repertoires from 666 donors and added high-resolution HLA genotyping. Rather than drawing on any new phenotypic data, the later analysis identified candidate immune exposures from TCR beta sequences and the way those sequences occurred across donors. An earlier analysis of some 500 of the donors used high-throughput TCR beta sequencing to judge whether each TCR beta V gene segment behaved as functional or pseudogenic. Donor age, sex, ethnicity and CMV serostatus were compiled alongside the repertoire data. Genome-wide SNP genotypes for about 55% of the roughly 670 donors were used in a later genetic analysis, which treated that subset as a discovery cohort. All discovery cohort repertoires had been generated on a single sequencing platform. Both class I and class II loci were covered by HLA typing, at four-digit resolution. Typing coverage differed by locus: A, B, C, DRB1 and DQB1 were typed in about 629-640 donors, DQA1 in 522, DPA1 in 600 to 610, and DPB1 in approximately 450. Four to six DR-DQ haplotypes were handled as single units for association and clustering, since linkage in the cohort was strong. On average, about 200,000 unique TCR beta nucleotide sequences were sequenced per donor among 398 genotyped donors of the cohort, with roughly 18% of those sequences being non-productive. What the study reported, not specific to this receptor: HLA typing was unavailable for some donors at each locus, so association tests used only the typed subset. In the study, around 160 TCR beta chains were listed as associated with cytomegalovirus. According to a later analysis, TCR association rates differed among HLA loci, with DRB1 alleles showing the most associated TCRs and HLA-C alleles showing the fewest. In a later analysis, some 17,000 TCR beta sequences were associated with specific HLA alleles at a false discovery rate of 0.05. Some IMGT-functional V segments, including TRBV6-2 and TRBV6-3, could not be distinguished by the 87-base-pair reads and were therefore excluded. Broadly in line with IMGT annotations, most TCR beta V segments showed up in productive rearrangements about 90% or about 30% of the time in an earlier analysis of under 700 of the donors. A group of highly shared sequence variants was considered likely to be a technical artifact of the sequencing pipeline. A few of the identified cytomegalovirus-associated TCR beta chains were confirmed in vitro to be specific for cytomegalovirus antigens. According to a later genetic analysis, donors in an Asian-associated ancestry cluster had fewer N-insertions in productive TCRs than the roughly 700-donor mean. Immune exposure information for the cohort was limited to CMV serostatus. A further reported finding was that TCR beta sequences accurately predicted the HLA-A and HLA-B alleles for most subjects in the first cohort. The authors suggested that the approach could potentially be extended to other disease states and immunological phenotypes. The presence/absence analyses assumed that sequencing depth was roughly uniform across donors, and that assumption may not be true. In this cohort, only TCR beta chains were sequenced, and detectable features were limited by the absence of alpha or paired-chain data. The classifier was reported to diagnose cytomegalovirus status with high specificity and sensitivity in both the original cohort and the validation cohort. When HLA alleles, especially DR and DQ, strongly co-occurred, attributing TCR associations to individual alleles was difficult. A later analysis found that most CMV-associated TCR beta chains appeared HLA-restricted, with HLA associations seemingly driven largely by CMV exposure. A later genetic analysis associated a missense DCLRE1C variant with V-gene and J-gene trimming of TCR beta chains, and an independent cohort replicated the association. Several of the top co-occurrence clusters appeared to be linked to parvovirus B19, influenza, CMV and Epstein-Barr virus, according to a later analysis. Some 15 rarely observed V segments, including chromosome 9 orphons, were excluded from the earlier analysis of several hundred of the donors because counts were too low. Most TCR sequences were observed very rarely across donors, whereas some public TCRs were present in many individuals. In a later analysis, HLA-associated TCR beta chains showed more clonal expansion and lower generation probabilities than non-associated chains that were equally common. Linkage disequilibrium might explain the correlated functional status among segregating V segments, but an unknown experimental factor could not be ruled out.

The cohort consisted of some 670 healthy bone marrow donors. At the time of sampling, all cohort members were nominally healthy, though unrecorded immune exposures were likely present. The donor tested CMV seronegative and was one of the 352 seronegative cohort members. A peripheral blood sample was collected from each donor, and TCR beta sequencing was performed on peripheral blood mononuclear cells. The Qiagen DNeasy Blood Extraction Kit was used to extract genomic DNA from the blood cell samples. Library method: the immunoSEQ multiplex PCR assay. A mixture of 60 forward primers for TCR Vbeta segments and 13 reverse primers for TCR Jbeta segments was used in the multiplex PCR. The CDR3 region of rearranged TCR beta genes was amplified from genomic DNA by a multiplex PCR assay. The amplified TCR beta libraries were sequenced on the Illumina HiSeq System as 87-base-pair reads. The source study handled its data this way. A later analysis tallied approximately 87 million unique TCR beta chains across the 666 repertoires, and some 10 million of those chains were shared by two or more donors. A nearest-neighbor algorithm error-corrected the raw reads and collapsed the reads into unique sequences, merging closely related sequences to remove PCR and sequencing errors. CDR3 sequences were aligned to IMGT reference sequences to assign V, D and J gene segments. Each retained sequence needed at least a six-nucleotide match to both a V gene segment and a J gene segment. A rearrangement counted as productive if the CDR3 had no stop codons and remained in frame with V and J, and every other rearrangement counted as non-productive. CDR3 was defined by IMGT convention, running from the second conserved V-encoded cysteine to the conserved J-encoded phenylalanine. The earlier analysis of 500 to 650 of the donors excluded any sequence lacking an unambiguous match to a single V gene segment. An earlier analysis of almost 600 of the donors classified V segments as functional when productive rearrangements were above 56.7% and as segregating when the standard deviation between donors was above 5%. A statistical classification framework was built to diagnose cytomegalovirus status from the catalog of TCR beta chain sequences. In a later analysis, TCR nucleotide sequences were compared against IMGT/GENE-DB human TR gene sequences so that V and J genes could be assigned. In a later analysis, CDR3 sequences and most-parsimonious VDJ recombination scenarios were assigned using the TCRdist pipeline. In a later analysis, every TCR beta chain was defined by the combination of its CDR3 amino acid sequence and its V-gene family, and reads without a unique V-gene family were dropped. To address suspected cross-contamination and a sequencing artifact, a later analysis removed some 620 highly shared, low-generation-probability nucleotide sequences. For each public chain, a later analysis derived a clonal expansion index from normalized ranks of inferred template counts within each repertoire. Generation probabilities in a later analysis came from a VDJ recombination model fitted to out-of-frame rearrangements, and those results were checked against IGoR. In a later analysis, hypergeometric tests were used to score TCR-TCR, TCR-HLA and TCR-CMV co-occurrence, with a repertoire-size bias correction applied to TCR pairs. False discovery rates were estimated in a later analysis by permuting HLA or CMV assignments 20 times. In a later analysis, co-occurring TCRs were grouped with DBSCAN, and TCRdist sequence similarity was added when clustering was performed within HLA-allele-positive subsets. Co-occurrence clustering excluded repertoires with fewer than 30,000 or more than 120,000 public chains, plus five with anomalous nucleotide sharing. Here the immuneACCESS table is served through TCRdb, limited to in-frame sequences with V and J called. Missing clones are a known gap in these copies; in checked studies unresolved V genes cover under half, and the rest lacks a known reason. V, J and clone size derive from that table, while D and trimming were established from the DNA sequence. In this sample the table shows tens of thousands of clones, over 70% of which occur a single time. 2.7% of the sample is in the top ten clones.

Points on this clone: The antigen it recognizes is unknown. The record has no base qualities; no much larger clone is one base away.

Spanning cysteine to phenylalanine, the CDR3 consists of 16 amino acids. Only the CDR3 portion is preserved as DNA: 48 bases, with reading frame beginning at the first base. After removal of 5 bases from V and 1 base from J, the junction retains 7 bases not matched to a gene. The germline V gene encodes CDR1 LNHDA and CDR2 SQIVND (reference sequence). The chain links TRBV19 with TRBJ2-1, with 8 middle bases fitting TRBD1. The TCR sequence derives from a man aged 50 to 60 in good health and CMV-seronegative. The material sequenced was PBMCs. The DNA reads as follows: TGTGCCAGTAGTTCCAGACAGGGGATATCCTACAATGAGCAGTTCTTC. Translated, this is CASSSRQGISYNEQFF.